The 24 T cell receptor beta chains below were found in one sample sequenced in a study of T cell changes during pregnancy in multiple sclerosis. The assay was immunoSEQ multiplex PCR, and TCRdb's table has in-frame clones only and misses some. The sample includes tens of thousands of clones, roughly nine tenths of them seen just once. The sample was peripheral blood, taken before pregnancy. These receptors were taken from a female donor with multiple sclerosis, enrolled in a pregnancy study.

The chain is built from TRBV28 and TRBJ2-2; 7 bases fit TRBD1. The germline CDR1 and CDR2 sequences are MDHEN and SYDVKM. V shed 5 bases and J 6 bases; nucleotides not matched to a gene: 9. CDR3 length: 15 amino acids. The CDR3 coding sequence is TGTGCCAGCAGTGGGGGACAGCTGAGGGCCGGGGAGCTGTTTTTT. Its protein is CASSGGQLRAGELFF.

V and J are TRBV5-1 and TRBJ2-7, with 8 positions matching TRBD1. The V segment lost 0 bases and the J segment 3 bases; nucleotides outside the gene matches: 8. The germline V gene encodes CDR1 SGHRS and CDR2 YFSETQ. This CDR3 spans 16 amino acids. CDR3 region: CASSLGFTGGSYEQYF. Written as DNA, the CDR3 is TGCGCCAGCAGCTTGGGGTTTACAGGGGGGAGCTACGAGCAGTACTTC.

The V gene is TRBV19, the J gene TRBJ1-3; no firm D call. Trimming took 3 bases from V and 0 from J, leaving 9 bases between them. Germline V gene lookup returns CDR1 LNHDA and CDR2 SQIVND (reference sequence). The CDR3 is made up of 15 amino acids. CDR3: CASSILSDSGNTIYF. CDR3 nucleotide sequence: TGTGCCAGTAGTATTCTCAGCGACTCTGGAAACACCATATATTTT.

The CDR3 coding sequence is TGTGCTAGTGGTTTGGTAGAGGGGACAGCCGATGAAAAACTGTTTTTT. Its translation: CASGLVEGTADEKLFF. This chain links TRBV12-5 with TRBJ1-4; 7 bases match TRBD1. The junction had 7 bases not matched to a gene; V was cut back by 0 bases and J by 6 bases. Germline V gives CDR1 LGHNT, CDR2 FRNRAP. This CDR3 is 16 amino acids long.

The chain employs TRBV5-1 and TRBJ2-4; the D gene is possibly TRBD2 (6 bases). From germline, CDR1 is SGHRS and CDR2 YFSETQ. Trimming took off 0 bases at V and 7 bases at J, with 14 bases between the two ends. The CDR3 is 15 amino acids. In DNA, the CDR3 is TGCGCCAGCAGCTTGGTCGGGGGAGCTTTGAACATTCAGTACTTC. Amino acid sequence: CASSLVGGALNIQYF.

This chain connects TRBV30 to TRBJ2-3; 7 bases match TRBD2. Looked up from germline, CDR1 is GTSNPN and CDR2 is SVGIG (reference sequence). J lost 3 bases, V lost 0 bases, and 6 bases had no gene match. The CDR3 loop spans 15 amino acids. The CDR3 is CAWSVGQGGTDTQYF. CDR3 sequence (DNA): TGTGCCTGGAGTGTAGGGCAGGGAGGGACAGATACGCAGTATTTT.

The chain is built from TRBV7-9 and TRBJ1-2; possible D gene TRBD1, 6 bases. The germline V and J ends were trimmed by 2 bases and 6 bases, with 10 bases remaining between them. Germline-derived CDR1 and CDR2 are SEHNR and FQNEAQ (reference sequence). The CDR3 totals 13 residues. This chain's CDR3 is CASSLFHRDGYTF. The CDR3 nucleotides read TGTGCCAGCAGCTTATTCCACAGGGATGGCTACACCTTC.

The chain is built from TRBV7-7 and TRBJ2-2; no definite D call. The CDR3 is 13 amino acids. The V gene's germline CDR1 is SSHAT and CDR2 FNYEAQ (reference sequence). Trimming removed 5 bases from V and 5 bases from J, with 9 bases in between. In nucleotides, the CDR3 is TGTGCCAGCAGCCGGCGACAAACCGGGGAGCTGTTTTTT. Protein sequence: CASSRRQTGELFF.

The CDR3 sequence: CASSVPTVNTEAFF. The DNA of the CDR3 is TGCGCCAGCAGCGTACCGACAGTGAACACTGAAGCTTTCTTT. The J gene is TRBJ1-1, the V gene TRBV5-1, with D perhaps matching TRBD1 (5 bases). The CDR3 loop spans 14 amino acids. V lost 4 bases and J lost 0, with 10 bases in between. CDR1 SGHRS and CDR2 YFSETQ come from the germline V gene.

V usage is TRBV4-2 and J usage is TRBJ2-4, with D perhaps matching TRBD2 (7 bases). This CDR3 region has 15 residues. The V gene lost 0 bases and the J gene lost 6 bases, with 12 bases spanning the gap. Germline V gene data show CDR1 as LGHNA and CDR2 as YNFKEQ. CDR3: CASSQDGGGGNIQYF. As DNA, the CDR3 is TGTGCCAGCAGCCAAGATGGGGGAGGGGGAAACATTCAGTACTTC.

V usage is TRBV6-5 and J usage is TRBJ2-7; TRBD1 aligns across 7 bases. Germline lookup yields CDR1 MNHEY and CDR2 SVGAGI. Germline trimming cut 6 bases from V and 5 bases from J; bases unmatched to any gene: 7. The CDR3 covers 13 residues. The DNA of the CDR3 is TGTGCCAGCAGCCGGACAGGAGTCGACGAGCAGTACTTC. Its translation is CASSRTGVDEQYF.

The chain has TRBV29-1 and TRBJ2-5; a possible D gene is TRBD2 (5 bases). The CDR3 has 13 amino acids. Between the trimmed V and J ends, which lost 0 bases and 4 bases, there was a span of 9 bases. Germline V lookup: CDR1 SQVTM, CDR2 ANQGSEA. The CDR3 reads CSVEEIAGETQYF. The CDR3 region has the DNA TGCAGCGTTGAAGAGATTGCGGGAGAGACCCAGTACTTC.

This clone was seen a few times. The J gene is TRBJ1-1, the V gene TRBV5-1; TRBD1 agrees at 7 bases. The junction had 8 bases not matched to a gene; V was cut back by 0 bases and J by 6 bases. CDR1 and CDR2 (germline): SGHRS, YFSETQ. The length of the CDR3 is 15 residues. CDR3 nucleotide sequence: TGCGCCAGCAGCTTGGGGACAGGCCAGGTGGCTGAAGCTTTCTTT. Its translation is CASSLGTGQVAEAFF.

The chain employs TRBV10-2 and TRBJ2-2; TRBD1 matches 7 bases. Germline-derived CDR1 and CDR2 are WSHSY and SAAADI. The CDR3 sequence is 14 residues long. J lost 4 bases, V lost 5 bases, and 4 bases had no gene match. This CDR3 is CASSLGQFTGELFF. The CDR3 region has the DNA TGCGCCAGCAGTTTGGGACAGTTCACCGGGGAGCTGTTTTTT.

This clone came up once. The chain uses TRBV9 and TRBJ1-4, with 7 bases fitting TRBD1. Germline V gives CDR1 SGDLS, CDR2 YYNGEE. The CDR3 is 16 residues long. Unmatched junction bases numbered 7, after V lost 4 bases and J lost 1 base. CDR3 residues: CASSSRQGLTNEKLFF. The CDR3, as DNA: TGTGCCAGCAGCTCACGACAGGGCCTAACTAATGAAAAACTGTTTTTT.

On this clone: One end of the junction is discordant with germline, which a read error may explain. J is TRBJ1-5 and V is TRBV7-2, with D uncertain. Germline V gene sequence: CDR1 SGHTA, CDR2 FQGNSA. This CDR3 has 13 residues. CDR3 coding DNA: TGTGCCAGCAGCTTAGAGGCGCAGGAACTCCCCCGTTTT. Its translation: CASSLEAQELPRF.

The chain links TRBV6-5 to TRBJ1-5, with D perhaps matching TRBD1 (5 bases). From germline, CDR1 is MNHEY and CDR2 SVGAGI. Deletions cut 6 bases from V and 5 bases from J, with 17 bases between. There are 15 residues in the CDR3. The CDR3 DNA sequence: TGTGCCAGCAGGGGTGATGCTTGGGGGGATCAGCCCCAGCATTTT. This gives the protein CASRGDAWGDQPQHF.

This chain connects TRBV5-1 to TRBJ1-1, with a weak D call TRBD1 (6 bases). The CDR3 is 11 residues long. Per the germline V gene, CDR1 is SGHRS and CDR2 is YFSETQ. Trimming cost V 6 bases and J 7 bases, with 10 bases left between them. DNA of the CDR3: TGCGCCAGCAAGGGGGACGGTGAAGCTTTCTTT. It specifies CASKGDGEAFF.

The chain couples TRBV11-2 to TRBJ1-5, with no clear D. Germline V gene data show CDR1 as SGHAT and CDR2 as FQNNGV. V lost 5 bases and J 0 bases, leaving 5 bases between the germline ends. The CDR3 length is 13 residues. The chain's CDR3 is CASSQDSNQPQHF. CDR3 DNA sequence: TGTGCCAGCAGCCAGGATAGCAATCAGCCCCAGCATTTT.

This chain joins TRBV2 and TRBJ2-7; TRBD2 matches at 7 bases. Germline CDR1 and CDR2: SNHLY and FYNNEI. The V segment lost 7 bases and the J segment 5 bases; nucleotides outside the gene matches: 8. CDR3 size: 13 residues. CDR3 in amino acids: CASMREREDEQYF. As DNA, the CDR3 is TGTGCCAGCATGCGGGAGCGCGAGGACGAGCAGTACTTC.

This clone has more than one count but fewer than ten. The chain uses TRBV27 and TRBJ1-6; D unclear. Trimming cost V 3 bases and J 9 bases, with 12 bases left between them. The CDR3 runs to 14 residues. Looked up from germline, CDR1 is MNHEY and CDR2 is SMNVEV (reference sequence). The CDR3 region is CASSFRSNGSPLHF. In DNA, the CDR3 is TGTGCCAGCAGTTTTCGGTCAAACGGTTCACCCCTCCACTTT.

The chain carries TRBV6-5 and TRBJ1-1; TRBD1 aligns across 9 bases. From germline, CDR1 is MNHEY and CDR2 SVGAGI. The V and J ends lost 2 bases and 5 bases, in that order; junction bases with no gene match: 3. CDR3 size: 14 residues. The CDR3 nucleotides are TGTGCCAGCAGTTACGACAGGGGGTTTACTGAAGCTTTCTTT. It specifies CASSYDRGFTEAFF.

The chain couples TRBV2 to TRBJ2-7; D gene unclear. CDR1 and CDR2 from the germline V gene are SNHLY and FYNNEI. This CDR3 is built from 11 residues. Deletions cut 6 bases from V and 1 base from J, with 4 bases between. CDR3 DNA: TGTGCCAGCAGGAGGTCCTACGAGCAGTACTTC. Its protein is CASRRSYEQYF.

The chain links TRBV4-2 to TRBJ2-7; 8 bases align to TRBD2. The CDR3 totals 18 residues. Trimming at V came to 0 bases and at J to 1 base, leaving 11 bases not matched to a gene. CDR1 and CDR2 (germline): LGHNA, YNFKEQ. In nucleotides, the CDR3 is TGTGCCAGCAGCCAAGATCGGACTAGCCCGCTTATTTCCTACGAGCAGTACTTC. Its protein product is CASSQDRTSPLISYEQYF.